This T cell receptor (beta chain) appears in the sequencing data of a study of low-dose radiotherapy and immunotherapy resistance in tumors. Overall study context: Each fraction given to Cohort 2 every two weeks delivered 1 Gy, and the total reached 13 Gy over 26 weeks. Intravenous nivolumab 240 mg every two weeks plus ipilimumab 1 mg/kg every six weeks was given to patients. Given every two weeks, intravenous cyclophosphamide 200 mg/m2 preceded radiation and immunotherapy by one day.

Alpha- and beta-chain coverage of first-strand cDNA came from TRAV- and TRBV-specific primers. Amplification, which lasted approximately 20 PCR cycles, used a constant-region primer and V-primer adapter to amplify TCRs. With in vitro transcription, the isolated mRNA was amplified. Using its own MiXCR run on the reads, TCRdb lists one record per CDR3 protein. Of fewer than 95,000 distinct CDR3 sequences listed, 9.4% were seen once; the top ten hold around 0.97%. Germline values: CDR1 LGHDT, CDR2 YNNKEL (reference sequence). The CDR3 contains 12 residues. V was pared by 8 bases and J by 13 bases, with 15 bases between. This clonotype has ten or more counts. Time point specified: before trial treatment.

The chain is built from TRBV3-1 and TRBJ1-6; D possibly corresponds to TRBD1 (5 bases). The sample in question was PBMCs, obtained before treatment. This TCR was recovered from a male donor with prostate cancer. The CDR3 sequence is CASGAGTEPLHF. CDR3 DNA: TGTGCCAGCGGGGCAGGGACTGAGCCCCTCCACTTT.